These 20 T cell receptor beta chains came from one sample sequenced in a study of CD8+CD57+ T cells in acquired aplastic anemia. TCR beta VDJ and CDR3 profiles were obtained from a genomic DNA template. A single record per CDR3 protein comes from TCRdb applying MiXCR to the reads. The sample lists some 240,000 distinct CDR3 sequences; 30% to 40% were seen once. Sequences were obtained from sorted CD4+, CD8+, or CD8+CD57+ T cells (not recorded which) from PBMCs. Every receptor here comes from a human donor in good health, serving as a control.

This CDR3 reads CSVEGGSGGTDTEAFF. For the CDR3, the DNA is TGCAGCGTTGAAGGGGGCTCGGGGGGCACGGACACTGAAGCTTTCTTT. The rearrangement links TRBV29-1 to TRBJ1-1; perhaps TRBD1 as D (6 bases). V lost 1 base and J 3 bases, leaving 18 bases between the germline ends. Per germline, CDR1 SQVTM and CDR2 ANQGSEA. This CDR3 is built from 16 residues.

This clonotype was found many times. The rearrangement uses TRBV2 and TRBJ1-1; no clear D. V lost 6 bases and J 0 bases, leaving 8 bases between the germline ends. Germline V gene lookup returns CDR1 SNHLY and CDR2 FYNNEI. The CDR3 sequence is 13 residues long. The CDR3 loop is CASRLSMNTEAFF. CDR3 sequence (DNA): TGTGCCAGCAGATTATCCATGAACACTGAAGCTTTCTTT.

This clonotype was picked up a small number of times. V gene TRBV2 combines with J gene TRBJ2-2, with TRBD1 matching 8 bases. Losses at the gene ends were 5 bases for V and 7 bases for J; bases not matched to a gene: 9. Germline values: CDR1 SNHLY, CDR2 FYNNEI. The CDR3 spans 15 residues. The CDR3 is CASSFSPGGIGELFF. CDR3 nucleotides: TGTGCCAGCAGTTTTAGTCCAGGGGGCATCGGGGAGCTGTTTTTT. Together with reference TRBV2 and TRBJ2-2, the CDR3 gives the full variable domain: EPEVTQTPSHQVTQMGQEVILRCVPISNHLYFYWYRQILGQKVEFLVSFYNNEISEKSEIFDDQFSVERPDGSNFTLKIRSTKLEDSAMYFCASSFSPGGIGELFFGEGSRLTVL.

The gene calls are TRBV7-9 and TRBJ2-5, with TRBD2 identical over 8 bases. Germline CDR1 SEHNR, CDR2 FQNEAQ (reference sequence). V lost 6 bases and J lost 2; bases outside the gene matches: 17. CDR3 length: 18 residues. The DNA of the CDR3 is TGTGCCAGCAGTTTTAGGCCCCTTTTACTAGCGGAGCAAGAGACCCAGTACTTC. This codes for CASSFRPLLLAEQETQYF.

V usage is TRBV13 and J usage is TRBJ2-7; 11 bases align to TRBD2. The V gene end was trimmed by 6 bases and the J gene end by 2 bases; junction bases not matched to a gene: 15. The CDR3 has 18 amino acids. The germline V gene encodes CDR1 PRHDT and CDR2 FYEKMQ (reference sequence). The CDR3 DNA reads TGTGCCAGCAGGTCCAACCCCTTTAGCGGGGGGGCCCCCTACGAGCAGTACTTC. This codes for CASRSNPFSGGAPYEQYF.

To note about this clonotype: A much bigger clone sits one base away, suggesting this may be a read error. Likely a read error: the CDR3 ends without its conserved phenylalanine or tryptophan. J is TRBJ1-2 and V is TRBV6-1; D perhaps matches TRBD1 (6 bases). The germline V gene encodes CDR1 MNHNS and CDR2 SASEGT. Trimming removed 10 bases from V and 7 bases from J, with 16 bases in between. CDR3 length: 12 amino acids. The CDR3: CATTTGGPGYTL. CDR3 DNA: TGTGCCACAACGACGGGGGGGCCTGGCTACACCCTC.

Only a few counts were recorded for this clonotype. This chain joins TRBV4-1 and TRBJ2-3; the match to TRBD2 covers 8 bases. Trimming removed 0 bases from V and 3 bases from J; junction bases left unmatched: 8. The CDR3 has 17 residues. Germline V CDR1 and CDR2: MGHRA, YSYEKL. CDR3 in amino acids: CASSQDDLAGDTDTQYF. CDR3 DNA sequence: TGCGCCAGCAGCCAAGATGACCTAGCGGGTGATACAGATACGCAGTATTTT.

Note on this clonotype: Since the CDR3 does not end with the conserved phenylalanine or tryptophan, this likely comes from a read error. The rearrangement links TRBV4-2 to TRBJ1-2; maybe TRBD1 (5 bases). CDR3 length equals 16 residues. V shed 4 bases and J shed 3 bases, with 18 bases lying between them. Germline CDR1 and CDR2: LGHNA and YNFKEQ. The CDR3 DNA sequence: TGTGCCAGCAGCCCCGGGCCGGGGGGTGAGTACTATGGCTACACCTCC. Encoded protein: CASSPGPGGEYYGYTS.

This clonotype has a count of ten or more. The CDR3 reads CASSLSRQGLGETQYF. In nucleotides, the CDR3 is TGCGCCAGCAGCTTGAGTCGGCAGGGGTTGGGCGAGACCCAGTACTTC. The chain carries TRBV5-1 and TRBJ2-5; a possible D gene is TRBD1 (6 bases). The CDR3 spans 16 residues. The germline V gene has CDR1 SGHRS and CDR2 YFSETQ. The V end was cut by 1 base, the J end by 5 bases, with 18 bases between.

This clonotype was picked up a small number of times. The genes are TRBV12-5 and TRBJ2-7, with 14 nucleotides matching TRBD2. The ends lost 0 bases at V and 1 base at J; junction bases unmatched: 14. This CDR3 has 21 amino acids. The germline gives CDR1 LGHNT, CDR2 FRNRAP. The CDR3, as DNA: TGTGCTAGTGGTTTGGTACTTGGGGGACTAGCGGGAGATTTTCGATCCTACGAGCAGTACTTC. Translating gives CASGLVLGGLAGDFRSYEQYF.

This clonotype was found many times. The chain has TRBV20-1 and TRBJ2-5, with no clear D. V was pared by 2 bases and J by 2 bases, with 0 bases between. Germline V gene lookup returns CDR1 DFQATT and CDR2 SNEGSKA (reference sequence). This CDR3 region has 10 residues. Here the CDR3 DNA reads TGCAGTGCTAGACAAGAGACCCAGTACTTC. Its translation is CSARQETQYF.

This clonotype was counted a few times. The chain joins TRBV12-3 or TRBV12-4 to TRBJ1-2; 7 bases map to TRBD1. The CDR3 has 17 amino acids. The J segment lost 0 bases and the V segment lost 6 bases, leaving 13 bases of the junction unmatched. CDR3: CASRRYTGTEANYGYTF. The DNA for the CDR3 is TGTGCCAGCAGACGATACACCGGGACAGAAGCTAACTATGGCTACACCTTC.

The chain recombines TRBV11-1 with TRBJ2-7, with 7 positions matching TRBD1. Germline lookup yields CDR1 SGHAT and CDR2 FQDESV (reference sequence). Trimming removed 5 bases from V and 0 bases from J; junction bases left unmatched: 10. The CDR3 consists of 16 residues. CDR3 amino acids: CASSHFLRQGSYEQYF. CDR3 nucleotide sequence: TGTGCCAGCAGCCATTTCTTGCGACAGGGCTCCTACGAGCAGTACTTC.

The rearrangement links TRBV15 to TRBJ2-3; 7 nucleotides match TRBD1. Trimming removed 5 bases from V and 4 bases from J; junction bases left unmatched: 6. From germline, CDR1 is LNHNV and CDR2 YYDKDF (reference sequence). The CDR3 has 14 residues. CDR3 region: CATSSRGRPDTQYF. CDR3 nucleotide sequence: TGTGCCACCAGCTCGAGGGGGCGTCCAGATACGCAGTATTTT.

The rearrangement links TRBV29-1 to TRBJ1-2; 7 bases fit TRBD1. Germline loops: CDR1 SQVTM, CDR2 ANQGSEA. The CDR3 totals 13 residues. The junction had 5 bases not matched to a gene; V was cut back by 7 bases and J by 0 bases. CDR3 coding DNA: TGCAGCGCCGGGACAGCCCCTAACTATGGCTACACCTTC. Translated: CSAGTAPNYGYTF.

J is TRBJ2-5 and V is TRBV19, with TRBD1 as a possible D gene (5 bases). Trimming removed 8 bases at V and 4 bases at J, with 17 bases between. The V gene's germline CDR1 is LNHDA and CDR2 SQIVND (reference sequence). This CDR3 is built from 14 residues. The CDR3 DNA sequence: TGTGCCAGTTACGCGGCAGGGTGGGGAGAGACCCAGTACTTC. This gives the protein CASYAAGWGETQYF.

The chain uses TRBV4-1 and TRBJ2-1; 8 bases map to TRBD2. J lost 1 base, V lost 3 bases, and 5 bases had no gene match. CDR3 length equals 16 residues. CDR1 and CDR2 from the germline V gene are MGHRA and YSYEKL. The CDR3, as DNA: TGCGCCAGCAGCCATCCCCGGGGGGGTTCCTACAATGAGCAGTTCTTC. Translation gives CASSHPRGGSYNEQFF.

The genes are TRBV5-5 and TRBJ2-3; 10 bases agree with TRBD2. This CDR3 contains 15 residues. Germline values: CDR1 SGHKS, CDR2 YYEKEE (reference sequence). The trim removed 4 bases at V and 4 bases at J, leaving 6 bases unmatched. CDR3 amino acids: CASSRAGGRADTQYF. The CDR3 bases are TGTGCCAGCAGCAGAGCGGGGGGGCGTGCAGATACGCAGTATTTT.

This clonotype appeared once. J is TRBJ1-4 and V is TRBV10-3; D is undetermined. CDR3 size: 14 residues. Germline V gene sequence: CDR1 ENHRY, CDR2 SYGVKD. V shed 5 bases and J shed 0 bases, with 7 bases lying between them. The DNA for the CDR3 is TGTGCCATCAGTTTTGATGCAACTAATGAAAAACTGTTTTTT. Its protein is CAISFDATNEKLFF.

There are a few counts of this clonotype. J is TRBJ1-2 and V is TRBV3-1; 7 positions agree with TRBD1. Trimming took 4 bases from V and 2 from J; bases not matched to a gene: 7. The CDR3 length is 15 residues. The germline V gene encodes CDR1 LGHDT and CDR2 YNNKEL (reference sequence). CDR3 loop: CASSRWDRENYGYTF. Here the CDR3 DNA reads TGTGCCAGCAGCCGGTGGGACAGAGAAAACTATGGCTACACCTTC. The whole variable domain, filled in from reference TRBV3-1 and TRBJ1-2, reads DTAVSQTPKYLVTQMGNDKSIKCEQNLGHDTMYWYKQDSKKFLKIMFSYNNKELIINETVPNRFSPKSPDKAHLNLHINSLELGDSAVYFCASSRWDRENYGYTFGSGTRLTVV.